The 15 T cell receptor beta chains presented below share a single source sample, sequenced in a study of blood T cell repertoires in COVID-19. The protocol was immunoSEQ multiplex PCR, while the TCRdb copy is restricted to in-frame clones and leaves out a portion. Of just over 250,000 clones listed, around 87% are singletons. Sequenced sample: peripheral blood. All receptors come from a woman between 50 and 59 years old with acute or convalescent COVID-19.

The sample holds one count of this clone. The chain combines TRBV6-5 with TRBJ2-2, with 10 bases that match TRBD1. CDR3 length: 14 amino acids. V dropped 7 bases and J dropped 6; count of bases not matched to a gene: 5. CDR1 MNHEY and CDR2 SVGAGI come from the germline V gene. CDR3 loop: CASMTGGVAGELFF. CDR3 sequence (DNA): TGTGCCAGCATGACAGGGGGCGTCGCCGGGGAGCTGTTTTTT.

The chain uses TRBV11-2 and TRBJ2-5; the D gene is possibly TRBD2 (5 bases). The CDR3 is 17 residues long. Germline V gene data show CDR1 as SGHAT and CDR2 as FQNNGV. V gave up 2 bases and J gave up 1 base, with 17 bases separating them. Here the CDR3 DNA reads TGTGCCAGCAGCTTACGAGCGGTTACCTACCGCCAAGAGACCCAGTACTTC. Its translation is CASSLRAVTYRQETQYF.

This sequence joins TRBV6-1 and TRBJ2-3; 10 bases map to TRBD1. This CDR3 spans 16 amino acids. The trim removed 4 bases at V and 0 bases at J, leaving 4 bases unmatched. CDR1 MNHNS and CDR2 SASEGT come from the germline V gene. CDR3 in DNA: TGTGCCAGCAGTGGGGGACAGGGGCGAAGCACAGATACGCAGTATTTT. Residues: CASSGGQGRSTDTQYF.

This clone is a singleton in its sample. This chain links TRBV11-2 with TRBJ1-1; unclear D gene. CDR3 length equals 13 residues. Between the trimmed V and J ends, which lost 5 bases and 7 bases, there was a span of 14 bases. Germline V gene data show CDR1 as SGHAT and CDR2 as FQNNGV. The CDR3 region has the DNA TGTGCCAGCAGCCCCCGCGGGGTAGGTGAAGCTTTCTTT. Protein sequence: CASSPRGVGEAFF.

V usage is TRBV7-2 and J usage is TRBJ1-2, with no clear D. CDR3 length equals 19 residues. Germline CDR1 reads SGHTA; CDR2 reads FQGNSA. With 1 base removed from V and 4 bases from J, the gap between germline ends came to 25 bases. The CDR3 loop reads CASSLERNNRQPVSYGYTF. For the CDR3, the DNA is TGTGCCAGCAGCTTAGAGCGCAACAATCGGCAGCCAGTCTCCTATGGCTACACCTTC.

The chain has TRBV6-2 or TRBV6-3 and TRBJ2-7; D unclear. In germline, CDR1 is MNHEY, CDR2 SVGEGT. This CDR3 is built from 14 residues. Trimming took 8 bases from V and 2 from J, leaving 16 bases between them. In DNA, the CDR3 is TGTGCCAGCGGCCTATCGAGGCGAACCTACGAGCAGTACTTC. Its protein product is CASGLSRRTYEQYF.

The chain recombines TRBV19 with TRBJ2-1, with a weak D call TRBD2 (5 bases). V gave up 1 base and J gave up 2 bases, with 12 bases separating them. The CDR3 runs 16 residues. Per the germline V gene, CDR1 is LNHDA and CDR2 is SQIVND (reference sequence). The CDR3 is CASSIVKAATYNEQFF. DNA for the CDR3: TGTGCCAGTAGTATAGTAAAAGCGGCCACCTACAATGAGCAGTTCTTC.

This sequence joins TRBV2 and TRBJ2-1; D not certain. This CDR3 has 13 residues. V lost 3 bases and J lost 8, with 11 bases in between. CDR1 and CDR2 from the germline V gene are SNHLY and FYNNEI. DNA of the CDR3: TGTGCCAGCAGTGAGGATAGCCTATATGAGCAGTTCTTC. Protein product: CASSEDSLYEQFF. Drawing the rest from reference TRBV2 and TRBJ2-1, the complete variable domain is EPEVTQTPSHQVTQMGQEVILRCVPISNHLYFYWYRQILGQKVEFLVSFYNNEISEKSEIFDDQFSVERPDGSNFTLKIRSTKLEDSAMYFCASSEDSLYEQFFGPGTRLTVL.

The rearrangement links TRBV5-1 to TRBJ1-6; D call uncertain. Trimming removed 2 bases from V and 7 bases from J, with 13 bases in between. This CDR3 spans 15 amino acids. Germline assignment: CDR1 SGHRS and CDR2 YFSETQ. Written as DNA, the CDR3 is TGCGCCAGCAGCTTCACCCGGGGTAGGAATTCACCCCTCCACTTT. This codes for CASSFTRGRNSPLHF.

CDR3 sequence (DNA): TGCAGCGGACAGAGCTCTGGAAACACCATATATTTT. Its protein is CSGQSSGNTIYF. The V gene is TRBV29-1, the J gene TRBJ1-3; TRBD1 might be the D (5 bases). The CDR3 contains 12 residues. V shed 7 bases and J shed 0 bases, with 7 bases lying between them. CDR1 SQVTM and CDR2 ANQGSEA come from the germline V gene. Looking up the rest from reference TRBV29-1 and TRBJ1-3 gives the full variable domain: SAVISQKPSRDICQRGTSLTIQCQVDSQVTMMFWYRQQPGQSLTLIATANQGSEATYESGFVIDKFPISRPNLTFSTLTVSNMSPEDSSIYLCSGQSSGNTIYFGEGSWLTVV.

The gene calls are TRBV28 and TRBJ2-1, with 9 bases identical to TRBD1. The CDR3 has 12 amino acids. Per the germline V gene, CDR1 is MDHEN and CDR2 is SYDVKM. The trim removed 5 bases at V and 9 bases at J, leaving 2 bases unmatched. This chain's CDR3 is CASSPTGGEQFF. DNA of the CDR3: TGTGCCAGCAGTCCGACAGGGGGTGAGCAGTTCTTC.

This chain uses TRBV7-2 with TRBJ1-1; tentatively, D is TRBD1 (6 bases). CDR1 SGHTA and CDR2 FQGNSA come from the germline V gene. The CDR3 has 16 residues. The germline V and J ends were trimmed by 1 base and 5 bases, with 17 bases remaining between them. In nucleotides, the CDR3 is TGTGCCAGCAGCTTAGTGTCAGGGCTGAGGGGGACTGAAGCTTTCTTT. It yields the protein CASSLVSGLRGTEAFF.

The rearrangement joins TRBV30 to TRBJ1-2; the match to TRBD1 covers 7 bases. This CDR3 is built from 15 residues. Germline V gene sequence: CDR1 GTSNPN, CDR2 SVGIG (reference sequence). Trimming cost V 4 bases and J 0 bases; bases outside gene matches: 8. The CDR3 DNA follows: TGTGCCTGGAACCTGGGACAGCTTCCTAACTATGGCTACACCTTC. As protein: CAWNLGQLPNYGYTF. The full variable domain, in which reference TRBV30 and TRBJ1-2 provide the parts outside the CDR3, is SQTIHQWPATLVQPVGSPLSLECTVEGTSNPNLYWYRQAAGRGLQLLFYSVGIGQISSEVPQNLSASRPQDRQFILSSKKLLLSDSGFYLCAWNLGQLPNYGYTFGSGTRLTVV.

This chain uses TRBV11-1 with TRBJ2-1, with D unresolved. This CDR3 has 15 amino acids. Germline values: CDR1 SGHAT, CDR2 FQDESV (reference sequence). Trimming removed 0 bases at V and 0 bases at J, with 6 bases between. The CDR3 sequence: CASSLALDSYNEQFF. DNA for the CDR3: TGTGCCAGCAGCTTAGCACTCGACTCCTACAATGAGCAGTTCTTC.

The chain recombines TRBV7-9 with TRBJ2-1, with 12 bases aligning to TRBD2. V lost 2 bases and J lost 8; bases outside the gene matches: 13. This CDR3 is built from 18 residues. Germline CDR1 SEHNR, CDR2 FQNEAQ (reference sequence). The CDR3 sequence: CASSLQLAGGPLVDEQFF. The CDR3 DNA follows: TGTGCCAGCAGCTTACAACTAGCGGGAGGCCCCCTTGTCGATGAGCAGTTCTTC.